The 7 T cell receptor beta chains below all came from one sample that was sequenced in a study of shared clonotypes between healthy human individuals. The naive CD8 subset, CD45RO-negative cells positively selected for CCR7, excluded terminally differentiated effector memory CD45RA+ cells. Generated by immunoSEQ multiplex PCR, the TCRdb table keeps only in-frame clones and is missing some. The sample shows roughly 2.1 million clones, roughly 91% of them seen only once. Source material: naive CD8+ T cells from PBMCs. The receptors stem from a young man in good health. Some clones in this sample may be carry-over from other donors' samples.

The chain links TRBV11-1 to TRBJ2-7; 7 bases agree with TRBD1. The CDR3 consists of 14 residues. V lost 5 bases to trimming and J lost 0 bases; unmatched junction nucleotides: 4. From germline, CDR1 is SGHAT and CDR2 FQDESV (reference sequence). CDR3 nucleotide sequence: TGTGCCAGCAGCATCCGGACAGGCTCCTACGAGCAGTACTTC. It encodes CASSIRTGSYEQYF. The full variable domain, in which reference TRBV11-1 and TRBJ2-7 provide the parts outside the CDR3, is EAEVAQSPRYKITEKSQAVAFWCDPISGHATLYWYRQILGQGPELLVQFQDESVVDDSQLPKDRFSAERLKGVDSTLKIQPAELGDSAMYLCASSIRTGSYEQYFGPGTRLTVT.

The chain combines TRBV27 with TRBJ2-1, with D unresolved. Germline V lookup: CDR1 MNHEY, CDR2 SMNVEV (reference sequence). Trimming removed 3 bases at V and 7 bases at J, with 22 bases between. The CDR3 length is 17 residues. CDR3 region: CASSFFPPHTGVNEQFF. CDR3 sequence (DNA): TGTGCCAGCAGTTTTTTCCCCCCCCATACTGGAGTTAATGAGCAGTTCTTC.

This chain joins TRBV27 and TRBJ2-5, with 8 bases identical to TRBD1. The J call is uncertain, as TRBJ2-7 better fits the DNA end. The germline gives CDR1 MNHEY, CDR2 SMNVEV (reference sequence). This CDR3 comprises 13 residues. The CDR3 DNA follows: TGTGCCAGCAGTTCGGACAGGGAACGCGAGCAGTACTTC. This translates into CASSSDREREQYF.

CDR3 residues: CASSGGGMGYNEQFF. The CDR3 coding sequence is TGCGCCAGCAGTGGGGGCGGGATGGGCTACAATGAGCAGTTCTTC. The V gene is TRBV5-1, the J gene TRBJ2-1; D assignment may be TRBD1 or TRBD2 (6 bases each). This CDR3 has 15 residues. Trimming removed 5 bases from V and 3 bases from J, with 15 bases in between. Germline V gene lookup returns CDR1 SGHRS and CDR2 YFSETQ.

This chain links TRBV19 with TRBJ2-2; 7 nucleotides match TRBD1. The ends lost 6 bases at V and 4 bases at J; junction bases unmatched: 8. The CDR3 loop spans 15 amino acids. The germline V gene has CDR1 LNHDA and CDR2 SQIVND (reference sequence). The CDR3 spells CASRPRTGSTGELFF. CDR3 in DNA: TGTGCCAGTAGACCCCGGACAGGTAGCACCGGGGAGCTGTTTTTT.

CDR3 region: CASRGRDRGQETQYF. CDR3 DNA sequence: TGTGCCAGCAGAGGGAGGGACAGGGGGCAAGAGACCCAGTACTTC. The chain links TRBV27 to TRBJ2-5; 11 bases match TRBD1. The CDR3 length is 15 residues. J gave up 2 bases and V 6 bases, and 5 bases lay outside the gene matches. Looked up from germline, CDR1 is MNHEY and CDR2 is SMNVEV (reference sequence).

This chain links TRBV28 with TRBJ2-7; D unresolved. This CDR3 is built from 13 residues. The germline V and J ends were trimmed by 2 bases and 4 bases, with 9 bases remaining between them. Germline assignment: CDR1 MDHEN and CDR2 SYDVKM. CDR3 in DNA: TGTGCCAGCAGTTTACACAGTGGATACGAGCAGTACTTC. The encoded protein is CASSLHSGYEQYF.